This TCR beta chain was profiled in a study of PD-L1 blockade in urothelial cancer. Overall study context: Patients commenced atezolizumab at some point between 2014 and 2016, and it was given at 1,200 mg intravenously every 3 weeks. Anywhere from 0 to 3 prior chemotherapy regimens had been received by patients. Study-wide findings and caveats: Stronger expansion of tumor-associated clones in blood at 3 weeks distinguished durable-benefit patients.

This clone was seen a single time. The antigen remains unidentified. Profiling relied on immunoSEQ multiplex PCR, and the TCRdb table lists in-frame clones only, not all of them. The sample records about 76,000 clones, around 90% being singletons. The germline V gene has CDR1 SEHNR and CDR2 FQNEAQ (reference sequence). The CDR3 sequence is 13 residues long. Trimming left V 1 base short and J 8 bases short, with 11 bases between. Noted time point: pretreatment peripheral blood. Locally advanced or metastatic urothelial carcinoma affected all patients. Sequencing was performed on PBMCs, taken around atezolizumab (anti-PD-L1) treatment. The sequence derives from a man between 65 and 85 years old with urothelial cancer. The rearrangement links TRBV7-9 to TRBJ1-2; D perhaps matches TRBD1 (5 bases). CDR3 in DNA: TGTGCCAGCAGCTTAGGGCGGGACGGGGGCTACACCTTC. Its protein is CASSLGRDGGYTF.